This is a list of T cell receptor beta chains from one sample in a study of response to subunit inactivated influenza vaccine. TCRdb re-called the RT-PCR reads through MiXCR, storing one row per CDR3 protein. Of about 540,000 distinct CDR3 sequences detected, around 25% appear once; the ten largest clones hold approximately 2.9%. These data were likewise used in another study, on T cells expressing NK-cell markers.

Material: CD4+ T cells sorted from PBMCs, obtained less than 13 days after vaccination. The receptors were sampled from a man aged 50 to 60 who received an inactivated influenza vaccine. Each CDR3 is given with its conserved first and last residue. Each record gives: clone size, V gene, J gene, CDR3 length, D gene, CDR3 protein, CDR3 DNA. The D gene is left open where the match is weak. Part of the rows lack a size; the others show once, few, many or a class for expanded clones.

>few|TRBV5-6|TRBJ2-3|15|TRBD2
CASSFWQGGTDTQYF
TGTGCCAGCAGCTTTTGGCAGGGAGGGACAGATACGCAGTATTTT
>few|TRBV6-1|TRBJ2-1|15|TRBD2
CASSKLAGGLNEQFF
TGTGCCAGCAGTAAACTAGCGGGGGGCCTGAATGAGCAGTTCTTC
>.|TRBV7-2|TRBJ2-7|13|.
CASSLGERGEQYF
TGTGCCAGCAGCTTAGGAGAGCGAGGGGAGCAGTACTTC
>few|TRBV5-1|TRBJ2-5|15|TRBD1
CASSPGTAKEETQYF
TGCGCCAGCAGCCCAGGGACAGCCAAGGAAGAGACCCAGTACTTC
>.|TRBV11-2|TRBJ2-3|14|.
CASSLERTTDTQYF
TGTGCCAGCAGCTTAGAACGGACCACAGATACGCAGTATTTT
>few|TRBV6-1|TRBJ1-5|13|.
CASSRIENQPQHF
TGTGCCAGCAGCCGGATAGAGAATCAGCCCCAGCATTTT
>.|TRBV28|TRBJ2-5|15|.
CASTDRGGSQETQYF
TGTGCCAGCACCGACCGAGGGGGGAGTCAAGAGACCCAGTACTTC
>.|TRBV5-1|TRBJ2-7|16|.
CASSLAVGSSSYEQYF
TGCGCCAGCAGCTTGGCCGTGGGGTCGAGCTCCTACGAGCAGTACTTC
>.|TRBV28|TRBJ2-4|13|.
CASSLYPKNIQYF
TGTGCCAGCAGTCTTTACCCCAAAAACATTCAGTACTTC
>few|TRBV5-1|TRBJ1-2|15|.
CASSLDGGSDYGYTF
TGCGCCAGCAGCTTGGATGGAGGCTCAGACTATGGCTACACCTTC
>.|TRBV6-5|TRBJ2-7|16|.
CASSYGVRAGWYEQYF
TGTGCCAGCAGTTACGGAGTAAGAGCAGGGTGGTACGAGCAGTACTTC
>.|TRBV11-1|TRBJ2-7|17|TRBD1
CASSLTIPRDRAYEQYF
TGTGCCAGCAGCTTAACTATCCCCCGGGACAGGGCGTACGAGCAGTACTTC
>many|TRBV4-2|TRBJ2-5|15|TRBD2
CASSSASGVAETQYF
TGTGCCAGCAGCAGTGCGAGCGGGGTCGCGGAGACCCAGTACTTC
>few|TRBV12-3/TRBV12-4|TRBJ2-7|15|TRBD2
CASSRTSGGTYEQYF
TGTGCCAGCAGTAGGACTAGCGGGGGGACCTACGAGCAGTACTTC
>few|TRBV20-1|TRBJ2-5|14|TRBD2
CSAREDLAGWAQYF
TGCAGTGCTAGAGAGGATCTAGCGGGATGGGCCCAGTACTTC
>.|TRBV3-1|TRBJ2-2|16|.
CASSQVLRANTGELFF
TGTGCCAGCAGCCAAGTCTTGCGAGCGAACACCGGGGAGCTGTTTTTT
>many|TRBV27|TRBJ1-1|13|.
CASYRDMNTEAFF
TGTGCCAGCTACAGGGACATGAACACTGAAGCTTTCTTT
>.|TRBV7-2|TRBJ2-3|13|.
CASSFPPTDTQYF
TGTGCCAGCAGCTTCCCTCCCACAGATACGCAGTATTTT
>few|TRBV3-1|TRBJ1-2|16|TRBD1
CASSQDDRDFLDGYTF
TGTGCCAGCAGCCAAGATGACAGGGACTTCTTAGATGGCTACACCTTC